This T cell receptor beta chain was identified in a study of OX40 agonist ivuxolimab in advanced cancers. Sequenced by immunoSEQ multiplex PCR; TCRdb stores in-frame clones only, minus some. The sample lists around 95,000 clones, approximately 91% occurring once. CDR3 length: 19 residues. The V and J ends lost 0 bases and 3 bases, in that order; junction bases with no gene match: 9. The germline V gene has CDR1 LGHNA and CDR2 YNFKEQ. The origin of this receptor is an adult with an advanced solid tumor such as melanoma, head and neck, liver or kidney cancer. Source: CD4+ or CD8+ T cells sorted from blood, taken in a trial of the OX40 agonist ivuxolimab. This sequence joins TRBV4-2 and TRBJ2-5; 14 nucleotides agree with TRBD2. The chain's CDR3 is CASSQEWTSGGLREETQYF. DNA of the CDR3: TGTGCCAGCAGCCAAGAATGGACTAGCGGGGGGTTAAGAGAAGAGACCCAGTACTTC.